The 30 T cell receptor beta chains given below trace back to one sample, sequenced in a study of blood T cell repertoires in COVID-19. Using immunoSEQ multiplex PCR, the repertoire was profiled, and TCRdb retains in-frame clones only, with some absent. The sample lists 200,000 to 250,000 clones; 86% were seen once. The sample comprised PBMCs or T cells enriched from blood (not recorded which). Receptors originate from a woman aged 40 to 55 with acute COVID-19.

This chain connects TRBV2 to TRBJ1-1, with a possible D match to TRBD1 (5 bases). Trimming pared 6 bases from V and 2 bases from J, leaving 10 bases between. This CDR3 spans 13 amino acids. CDR1 is SNHLY, CDR2 FYNNEI, per germline. CDR3 loop: CASRVQGNTEAFF. The CDR3 DNA follows: TGTGCCAGCAGGGTTCAGGGAAACACTGAAGCTTTCTTT.

The chain joins TRBV2 to TRBJ2-7, with 8 bases fitting TRBD1. The CDR3 runs to 15 residues. Germline V gene lookup returns CDR1 SNHLY and CDR2 FYNNEI. The J segment lost 4 bases and the V segment lost 6 bases, leaving 11 bases of the junction unmatched. The DNA for the CDR3 is TGTGCCAGCAGACCCGGACAGGGTGGTCCGTACGAGCAGTACGTC. Translating gives CASRPGQGGPYEQYV.

The gene calls are TRBV25-1 and TRBJ1-4; D unresolved. This CDR3 has 16 residues. The V gene lost 4 bases and the J gene lost 2 bases, with 14 bases spanning the gap. The V gene's germline CDR1 is MGHDK and CDR2 SYGVNS. The CDR3 bases are TGTGCCAGCAGTGGAGGGCAGGCCCTGACTAATGAAAAACTGTTTTTT. It codes for CASSGGQALTNEKLFF.

This rearrangement joins TRBV7-2 to TRBJ2-2; 8 bases agree with TRBD2. Germline V CDR1 and CDR2: SGHTA, FQGNSA. The CDR3 runs to 16 residues. J lost 4 bases, V lost 6 bases, and 10 bases had no gene match. DNA for the CDR3: TGTGCCAGCAGGCCCTCGCGGGGGGCAGTCACCGGGGAGCTGTTTTTT. Amino acid sequence: CASRPSRGAVTGELFF. The full variable domain, completed using reference TRBV7-2 and TRBJ2-2, is GAGVSQSPSNKVTEKGKDVELRCDPISGHTALYWYRQSLGQGLEFLIYFQGNSAPDKSGLPSDRFSAERTGGSVSTLTIQRTQQEDSAVYLCASRPSRGAVTGELFFGEGSRLTVL.

This clone has only one observation. The gene calls are TRBV29-1 and TRBJ1-2; D might be TRBD1 (6 bases). CDR1 SQVTM and CDR2 ANQGSEA come from the germline V gene. The V and J ends lost 6 bases and 8 bases respectively, with 13 bases between them. The CDR3 is 11 residues long. This CDR3 reads CSVPLRGGYTF. For the CDR3, the DNA is TGCAGCGTCCCCCTGAGGGGGGGCTACACCTTC.

CDR3 protein: CASSIPTGSTGNTIYF. CDR3 DNA: TGTGCCAGTAGTATACCCACAGGGTCGACTGGAAACACCATATATTTT. V is TRBV19 and J is TRBJ1-3, with TRBD1 as a possible D gene (6 bases). This CDR3 spans 16 amino acids. Germline lookup yields CDR1 LNHDA and CDR2 SQIVND (reference sequence). V lost 2 bases to trimming and J lost 2 bases, with 13 bases between them.

The chain is built from TRBV7-2 and TRBJ2-1; maybe TRBD1 (6 bases). This CDR3 spans 16 amino acids. Trimming took 0 bases from V and 3 from J, leaving 12 bases between them. The germline V gene encodes CDR1 SGHTA and CDR2 FQGNSA. The CDR3 is CASSLASGVNYNEQFF. The CDR3 coding sequence is TGTGCCAGCAGCTTAGCTTCAGGGGTGAACTACAATGAGCAGTTCTTC.

The chain has TRBV6-1 and TRBJ2-4; D possibly corresponds to TRBD1 (6 bases). CDR1 is MNHNS, CDR2 SASEGT, per germline. V was clipped by 3 bases and J by 0 bases, with 12 bases between them. The CDR3 sequence is 16 residues long. CDR3 DNA: TGTGCCAGCAGTGATTCAGGGGTCCTAGCCAAAAACATTCAGTACTTC. It codes for CASSDSGVLAKNIQYF.

The V gene is TRBV5-1, the J gene TRBJ2-2; no clear D. V lost 1 base, J lost 0 bases, and 7 bases lay in between. Per the germline V gene, CDR1 is SGHRS and CDR2 is YFSETQ. This CDR3 has 15 residues. CDR3 loop: CASSLTVANTGELFF. Here the CDR3 DNA reads TGCGCCAGCAGCTTGACAGTTGCGAACACCGGGGAGCTGTTTTTT. Based on the CDR3 plus reference TRBV5-1 and TRBJ2-2, the full variable domain is KAGVTQTPRYLIKTRGQQVTLSCSPISGHRSVSWYQQTPGQGLQFLFEYFSETQRNKGNFPGRFSGRQFSNSRSEMNVSTLELGDSALYLCASSLTVANTGELFFGEGSRLTVL.

The chain uses TRBV19 and TRBJ1-1; D possibly corresponds to TRBD1 (6 bases). This CDR3 is built from 17 residues. The germline CDR1 and CDR2 sequences are LNHDA and SQIVND (reference sequence). The V end was cut by 3 bases, the J end by 4 bases, with 21 bases between. The CDR3 nucleotides are TGTGCCAGTAGTATGGATCGGGGCAGGGGAGTGGGCACTGAAGCTTTCTTT. Encoded protein: CASSMDRGRGVGTEAFF.

The rearrangement joins TRBV7-2 to TRBJ1-5, with TRBD1 matching over 11 bases. This CDR3 comprises 16 residues. CDR1 and CDR2 (germline): SGHTA, FQGNSA. V trimming: 5 bases; J trimming: 13 bases; junction bases outside the gene matches: 16. DNA for the CDR3: TGTGCCAGCAGCGTTACGCACTCGGGGACAGGGGGAGAACAGCATTTT. Translation gives CASSVTHSGTGGEQHF.

V is TRBV10-1 and J is TRBJ1-1, with D hard to call. The CDR3 is 16 residues long. The V end was cut by 3 bases, the J end by 1 base, with 15 bases between. Germline V gene sequence: CDR1 WNHNN, CDR2 SYGVQD (reference sequence). CDR3 sequence reads: CASSDSRVFRNTEAFF. The CDR3 DNA sequence: TGCGCCAGCAGTGATTCTCGGGTTTTTCGGAACACTGAAGCTTTCTTT.

The J gene is TRBJ1-5, the V gene TRBV21-1; the table names TRBD1, a call not compared with the DNA. TRBV21-1 counts as a pseudogene. The CDR3 spans 15 residues. In nucleotides, the CDR3 is TGTGCCAGCGGAGGACAGGGTAGGGGCAATCAGCCCCAGCATTTT. This translates into CASGGQGRGNQPQHF.

The chain links TRBV7-3 to TRBJ1-2; TRBD1 might be the D (6 bases). The CDR3 consists of 13 residues. Trimming removed 6 bases at V and 2 bases at J, with 10 bases between. The germline CDR1 and CDR2 sequences are SGHTA and FQGTGA. In DNA, the CDR3 is TGTGCCAGCAGGCAGGGGTTAAACTATGGCTACACCTTC. This encodes CASRQGLNYGYTF.

This chain connects TRBV15 to TRBJ2-6, with D perhaps matching TRBD1 (5 bases). V shed 1 base and J shed 0 bases, with 7 bases lying between them. The CDR3 covers 16 residues. Germline CDR1 LNHNV, CDR2 YYDKDF (reference sequence). CDR3 loop: CATSRAGISGANVLTF. In nucleotides, the CDR3 is TGTGCCACCAGCAGAGCAGGGATCTCTGGGGCCAACGTCCTGACTTTC. Full variable domain (remainder filled in from reference TRBV15 and TRBJ2-6): DAMVIQNPRYQVTQFGKPVTLSCSQTLNHNVMYWYQQKSSQAPKLLFHYYDKDFNNEADTPDNFQSRRPNTSFCFLDIRSPGLGDTAMYLCATSRAGISGANVLTFGAGSRLTVL.

This chain links TRBV18 with TRBJ2-7; D is possibly TRBD2 (5 bases). This CDR3 comprises 13 residues. Germline loops: CDR1 KGHSH, CDR2 LQKENI. The V and J ends lost 2 bases and 5 bases respectively, with 10 bases between them. The CDR3 is CASSPALDDEQYF. CDR3 bases: TGTGCCAGCTCACCAGCACTAGATGACGAGCAGTACTTC.

The chain employs TRBV19 and TRBJ1-1; 10 bases are shared with TRBD1. Germline trimming cut 6 bases from V and 1 base from J; bases unmatched to any gene: 11. This CDR3 contains 17 residues. Germline CDR1 and CDR2: LNHDA and SQIVND (reference sequence). CDR3 in DNA: TGTGCCAGTAGGACAAGACAGGGGGCGATAGGGAACACTGAAGCTTTCTTT. Its translation is CASRTRQGAIGNTEAFF.

This chain joins TRBV5-4 and TRBJ2-5; 8 nucleotides align to TRBD2. Looked up from germline, CDR1 is SGHNT and CDR2 is YYREEE (reference sequence). This CDR3 comprises 14 residues. The V and J ends lost 4 bases and 6 bases, in that order; junction bases with no gene match: 8. The CDR3 is CASSGGGLEKTQYF. CDR3 DNA: TGTGCCAGCAGCGGGGGGGGACTAGAAAAGACCCAGTACTTC.

This clone has just one count. This chain joins TRBV6-2 or TRBV6-3 and TRBJ2-3; D unclear. Trimming pared 6 bases from V and 6 bases from J, leaving 16 bases between. This CDR3 region has 14 residues. Looked up from germline, CDR1 is MNHEY and CDR2 is SVGEGT. The CDR3: CASSSNQARDTQYF. DNA of the CDR3: TGTGCCAGCAGCTCCAATCAAGCGAGGGATACGCAGTATTTT.

V gene TRBV7-9 combines with J gene TRBJ2-5; D might be TRBD1 (5 bases). CDR1 is SEHNR and CDR2 is FQNEAQ in the germline V gene (reference sequence). V dropped 2 bases and J dropped 4 bases, with 8 bases sitting between them. The CDR3 spans 13 residues. CDR3 loop: CASSLNQGETQYF. The DNA for the CDR3 is TGTGCCAGCAGCTTAAACCAGGGAGAGACCCAGTACTTC.

CDR3 sequence reads: CASSLSNTVRGYGYTF. As DNA, the CDR3 is TGTGCCAGCAGTTTATCTAATACGGTGCGTGGCTATGGCTACACCTTC. The chain recombines TRBV27 with TRBJ1-2; D uncertain. Germline V gives CDR1 MNHEY, CDR2 SMNVEV (reference sequence). The V gene lost 0 bases and the J gene lost 4 bases, with 15 bases spanning the gap. The CDR3 is 16 residues long.

For the CDR3, the DNA is TGTGCCATCAGTGAGGCGGCCCAAAAGACCGGAGATACGCAGTATTTT. It yields the protein CAISEAAQKTGDTQYF. The gene calls are TRBV10-3 and TRBJ2-3; D remains unclear. Germline CDR1 reads ENHRY; CDR2 reads SYGVKD. The ends were cut back, 2 bases at V and 5 bases at J, with 17 bases in the middle. This CDR3 comprises 16 residues.

J is TRBJ2-7 and V is TRBV2; D gene ambiguous. CDR1 is SNHLY, CDR2 FYNNEI, per germline. The CDR3 has 14 amino acids. V was trimmed by 1 base and J by 2 bases, leaving 9 bases between them. Written as DNA, the CDR3 is TGTGCCAGCAGTGAAGTCTCCGACACCTACGAGCAGTACTTC. Protein sequence: CASSEVSDTYEQYF.

The J gene is TRBJ1-1, the V gene TRBV12-3 or TRBV12-4; TRBD1 is a possible D gene (6 bases). V lost 10 bases and J 1 base, leaving 7 bases between the germline ends. The CDR3 length is 11 residues. The CDR3 nucleotides are TGTGCCACGACAGGGAACACTGAAGCTTTCTTT. It specifies CATTGNTEAFF.

This clone showed up just once. This rearrangement joins TRBV28 to TRBJ1-1; TRBD1 matches 11 bases. V lost 10 bases to trimming and J lost 1 base; unmatched junction nucleotides: 14. CDR1 is MDHEN and CDR2 is SYDVKM in the germline V gene. The CDR3 consists of 17 residues. CDR3 residues: CATFGGGQGVQNTEAFF. The CDR3 nucleotides are TGTGCCACCTTTGGAGGGGGACAGGGGGTCCAGAACACTGAAGCTTTCTTT.

The chain combines TRBV27 with TRBJ2-3; D unresolved. The CDR3 consists of 16 residues. Trimming cost V 6 bases and J 3 bases, with 19 bases left between them. Germline CDR1 is MNHEY and CDR2 is SMNVEV (reference sequence). CDR3 nucleotides: TGTGCCAGCAGCACCGGCCTGCCACCTAGGACAGATACGCAGTATTTT. It codes for CASSTGLPPRTDTQYF.

The rearrangement joins TRBV19 to TRBJ1-2, with D uncertain. The CDR3 runs 13 residues. Per germline, CDR1 LNHDA and CDR2 SQIVND (reference sequence). V shed 3 bases and J shed 7 bases, with 12 bases lying between them. The CDR3 reads CASSIGGLTGYTF. The DNA of the CDR3 is TGTGCCAGTAGTATCGGAGGGTTAACTGGCTACACCTTC. The variable domain in full, with the rest retrieved from reference TRBV19 and TRBJ1-2, is DGGITQSPKYLFRKEGQNVTLSCEQNLNHDAMYWYRQDPGQGLRLIYYSQIVNDFQKGDIAEGYSVSREKKESFPLTVTSAQKNPTAFYLCASSIGGLTGYTFGSGTRLTVV.

V usage is TRBV6-1 and J usage is TRBJ2-6; TRBD1 agrees at 8 bases. The junction had 10 bases not matched to a gene; V was cut back by 2 bases and J by 1 base. Germline V gene sequence: CDR1 MNHNS, CDR2 SASEGT. This CDR3 is 19 amino acids long. CDR3 DNA sequence: TGTGCCAGCAGTGAAAGGAGAGGGGACAGGTATTCTGGGGCCAACGTCCTGACTTTC. Translation gives CASSERRGDRYSGANVLTF.

The chain employs TRBV2 and TRBJ2-2, with D possibly being TRBD2 (5 bases). Germline CDR1 SNHLY, CDR2 FYNNEI. The CDR3 is 13 amino acids. The V and J ends lost 7 bases and 7 bases respectively, with 13 bases between them. CDR3 DNA: TGTGCCAGCAACTCCTTTGCGGGCGGGGAGCTGTTTTTT. Amino acid sequence: CASNSFAGGELFF.

The chain employs TRBV10-1 and TRBJ2-1; no definite D call. The CDR3 consists of 13 residues. The germline gives CDR1 WNHNN, CDR2 SYGVQD (reference sequence). Trimming removed 0 bases at V and 10 bases at J, with 10 bases between. CDR3: CASSESPGTEQFF. The DNA of the CDR3 is TGCGCCAGCAGTGAGTCGCCAGGAACAGAGCAGTTCTTC.